These T cell receptor beta chains were read from a single sample in a study of CD8 T cells in Susac syndrome. From the immunoSEQ multiplex PCR reads, TCRdb called clonotypes with MiXCR, one entry per CDR3 protein. The sample carries about 130,000 distinct CDR3 sequences, 90% to 95% recorded once. Input material: CD4+ T cells from PBMCs. The receptors shown here come from a human donor with multiple sclerosis. The CDR3 runs from the conserved cysteine through the conserved F or W. The D gene is left open where the match is weak. Some rows have no size entry. The others give once, few or many, or a class for an expanded clone.

V: TRBV6-4; size: NA; J: TRBJ1-6; D: NA; DNA: TGTGCCAGCAGTGAGTCAGTCTCCTATAATTCACCCCTCCACTTT; CDR3: CASSESVSYNSPLHF
V: TRBV24-1; size: NA; J: TRBJ2-1; D: TRBD2; DNA: TGTGCCACCAGTGATCCTAGCGGGGGTTGGAATGAGCAGTTCTTC; CDR3: CATSDPSGGWNEQFF
V: TRBV12-3/TRBV12-4; size: NA; J: TRBJ1-1; D: TRBD1; DNA: TGTGCCAGCAGTCGGGGACAGGGAGACACTGAAGCTTTCTTT; CDR3: CASSRGQGDTEAFF
V: TRBV10-3; size: NA; J: TRBJ2-2; D: NA; DNA: TGTGCCACCTCCCGAGAGGGGGGGAACACCGGGGAGCTGTTTTTT; CDR3: CATSREGGNTGELFF
V: TRBV9; size: NA; J: TRBJ1-1; D: TRBD1; DNA: TGTGCCAGCAGCCCGGAATGGAGGGGGCTCAATTTCTTT; CDR3: CASSPEWRGLNFF
V: TRBV18; size: NA; J: TRBJ2-1; D: TRBD1; DNA: TGTGCCAGCTCACCCCGGGACAGGGGGCCTACGGAGCAGTTCTTC; CDR3: CASSPRDRGPTEQFF
V: TRBV29-1; size: NA; J: TRBJ1-5; D: NA; DNA: TGCAGCGTTGGTGACGATCAGCCCCAGCATTTT; CDR3: CSVGDDQPQHF
V: TRBV6-6; size: NA; J: TRBJ2-1; D: TRBD2; DNA: TGTGCCAGCAGTCGGACTAGCGGGGGTGACAATGAGCAGTTCTTC; CDR3: CASSRTSGGDNEQFF
V: TRBV11-2; size: NA; J: TRBJ2-5; D: NA; DNA: TGTGCCAGCAGCTTAGAGAGGAGCGGGACCCAGTACTTC; CDR3: CASSLERSGTQYF
V: TRBV7-6; size: once; J: TRBJ2-7; D: TRBD1; DNA: TGTGCCAGCAGCTTAACCGACAGGGACTACGAGCAGTACTTC; CDR3: CASSLTDRDYEQYF
V: TRBV20-1; size: NA; J: TRBJ1-4; D: NA; DNA: TGCAGTGCTGCGATACCAGGGATCACTAATGAAAAACTGTTTTTT; CDR3: CSAAIPGITNEKLFF
V: TRBV30; size: NA; J: TRBJ2-3; D: NA; DNA: TGTGCCTGGAGGGGGGGGCTCCGATTCACAGATACGCAGTATTTT; CDR3: CAWRGGLRFTDTQYF
V: TRBV3-1; size: NA; J: TRBJ2-3; D: NA; DNA: TGTGCCAGCAGTGGAGGAAGGGCGGCAGATACGCAGTATTTT; CDR3: CASSGGRAADTQYF
V: TRBV30; size: NA; J: TRBJ1-5; D: NA; DNA: TGTGCCTGGAGTGGGAATAGCAATCAGCCCCAGCATTTT; CDR3: CAWSGNSNQPQHF
V: TRBV19; size: NA; J: TRBJ2-6; D: TRBD1; DNA: TGTGCCAGTAGACCGGGACAGCCGGGGGCCAACGTCCTGACTTTC; CDR3: CASRPGQPGANVLTF
V: TRBV27; size: once; J: TRBJ2-2; D: TRBD2; DNA: TGTGCCAGCAGTCCGAGACTAGCGAGGACCGGGGAGCTGTTTTTT; CDR3: CASSPRLARTGELFF
V: TRBV30; size: NA; J: TRBJ1-1; D: NA; DNA: TGTGCCTGGAGTGTACTAGAAGAGACTGAAGCTTTCTTT; CDR3: CAWSVLEETEAFF
V: TRBV12-3/TRBV12-4; size: NA; J: TRBJ2-7; D: NA; DNA: TGTGCCAGCAGTCCTCGGACTCCCCCCTACGAGCAGTACTTC; CDR3: CASSPRTPPYEQYF
V: TRBV10-2; size: NA; J: TRBJ2-5; D: TRBD1; DNA: TGCGCCAGCAGTGAACCGGGACAGGGAGAGACCCAGTACTTC; CDR3: CASSEPGQGETQYF
V: TRBV28; size: NA; J: TRBJ1-1; D: NA; DNA: TGTGCCAGCAGCCTCCTTGCACCCCCTGAAGCTTTCTTT; CDR3: CASSLLAPPEAFF
V: TRBV7-2; size: NA; J: TRBJ1-3; D: NA; DNA: TGTGCCAGCAGCCCTCGAGTTATCGACTCTGGAAACACCATATATTTT; CDR3: CASSPRVIDSGNTIYF
V: TRBV4-1; size: NA; J: TRBJ2-1; D: NA; DNA: TGCGCCAGCAGGGGCACAGGGCTGTACAATGAGCAGTTCTTC; CDR3: CASRGTGLYNEQFF
V: TRBV19; size: NA; J: TRBJ2-7; D: NA; DNA: TGTGCCAGTAGCCAACCGGGACGGCTAAGGTACGAGCAGTACTTC; CDR3: CASSQPGRLRYEQYF
V: TRBV4-2; size: NA; J: TRBJ1-3; D: NA; DNA: TGTGCCAGCAGCCAAGCGCCGGGGGGGACTGGAAACACCATATATTTT; CDR3: CASSQAPGGTGNTIYF
V: TRBV29-1; size: NA; J: TRBJ2-3; D: TRBD1; DNA: TGCAGCGTTCGACAGGGTACCCCCACACACACAGATACGCAGTATTTT; CDR3: CSVRQGTPTHTDTQYF
V: TRBV5-4; size: NA; J: TRBJ2-1; D: TRBD2; DNA: TGTGCCAGCAGCCCCGGACTAGTTCCTATCAATGAGCAGTTCTTC; CDR3: CASSPGLVPINEQFF
V: TRBV19; size: NA; J: TRBJ2-7; D: TRBD1; DNA: TGTGCCAGTAGAAGGGGGGACAGGGGGCACTACGAGCAGTACTTC; CDR3: CASRRGDRGHYEQYF
V: TRBV12-3/TRBV12-4; size: NA; J: TRBJ1-5; D: NA; DNA: TGTGCCAGCAATGGACGGTCTCAGAAGCCCCAGCATTTT; CDR3: CASNGRSQKPQHF
V: TRBV30; size: once; J: TRBJ1-1; D: NA; DNA: TGTGCCTGGAGTGTACCAGGAACACCGAACACTGAAGCTTTCTTT; CDR3: CAWSVPGTPNTEAFF
V: TRBV6-1; size: NA; J: TRBJ2-5; D: NA; DNA: TGTGCCAGCAGTGGTGTAGGGAAAAAAGGAGAGACCCAGTACTTC; CDR3: CASSGVGKKGETQYF
V: TRBV30; size: once; J: TRBJ2-5; D: TRBD2; DNA: TGTGCCTGGAGTGGACTAGCGGACCAAGAGACCCAGTACTTC; CDR3: CAWSGLADQETQYF
V: TRBV5-1; size: NA; J: TRBJ2-5; D: NA; DNA: TGCGCCAGCAGCTTGGTTGGGGAGCCCCAAGAGACCCAGTACTTC; CDR3: CASSLVGEPQETQYF
V: TRBV9; size: NA; J: TRBJ2-1; D: TRBD2; DNA: TGTGCCAGCAGCGTTAGCGGGGCAGTCTACAATGAGCAGTTCTTC; CDR3: CASSVSGAVYNEQFF
V: TRBV5-6; size: NA; J: TRBJ2-4; D: TRBD1; DNA: TGTGCCAGCAGCTCCCTGACAGGGGAAAACATTCAGTACTTC; CDR3: CASSSLTGENIQYF
V: TRBV19; size: NA; J: TRBJ2-7; D: TRBD2; DNA: TGTGCCAGTAGTACTAGCGGTCACGAGCAGTACTTC; CDR3: CASSTSGHEQYF
V: TRBV6-1; size: NA; J: TRBJ1-5; D: NA; DNA: TGTGCCAGCAGTGATAGGGTTGCGAGCAATCAGCCCCAGCATTTT; CDR3: CASSDRVASNQPQHF
V: TRBV30; size: NA; J: TRBJ1-3; D: NA; DNA: TGTGCCTGGAGTGTAGCGTCTGGAAACACCATATATTTT; CDR3: CAWSVASGNTIYF
V: TRBV10-3; size: NA; J: TRBJ2-1; D: NA; DNA: TGTGCCATCAGTGCGACCTACAATGAGCAGTTCTTC; CDR3: CAISATYNEQFF
V: TRBV12-3/TRBV12-4; size: NA; J: TRBJ2-2; D: NA; DNA: TGTGCCAGCAGTTTCCAGGGATCCACCGGGGAGCTGTTTTTT; CDR3: CASSFQGSTGELFF
V: TRBV5-1; size: NA; J: TRBJ1-1; D: NA; DNA: TGCGCCAGCAGCTTGGACTCCGGCCGGACTGAAGCTTTCTTT; CDR3: CASSLDSGRTEAFF
V: TRBV5-1; size: once; J: TRBJ2-3; D: NA; DNA: TGCGCCAGCAGTGAGGCTAGCGGCACAGATACGCAGTATTTT; CDR3: CASSEASGTDTQYF
V: TRBV6-5; size: NA; J: TRBJ1-5; D: NA; DNA: TGTGCCAGCAGTTCCTCAACACCTATACGTAGCAATCAGCCCCAGCATTTT; CDR3: CASSSSTPIRSNQPQHF
V: TRBV6-1; size: NA; J: TRBJ2-7; D: TRBD2; DNA: TGTGCCAGCAGTCGAACTAGCGGGGGGTTGATACTTAACGAGCAGTACTTC; CDR3: CASSRTSGGLILNEQYF
V: TRBV19; size: NA; J: TRBJ2-3; D: NA; DNA: TGTGCCAGTACCCCCCATCGGCCCTCAAGCACAGATACGCAGTATTTT; CDR3: CASTPHRPSSTDTQYF
V: TRBV29-1; size: NA; J: TRBJ1-4; D: TRBD1; DNA: TGCAGCGGGCACAGGGGGCGCGAAGAAAAACTGTTTTTT; CDR3: CSGHRGREEKLFF
V: TRBV15; size: NA; J: TRBJ2-1; D: NA; DNA: TGTGCCACCATGAGGGATTGGGATGAGCAGTTCTTC; CDR3: CATMRDWDEQFF